Each of the 18 T cell receptor beta chains below was sequenced from the same sample in a study of T cells in Graves' hyperthyroidism and ophthalmopathy. RNA transcripts were the template for amplifying TCR beta CDR3 regions. The primer set for the first-round RT-PCR of the TCR CDR3 was HTBI. From the multiplex PCR reads, TCRdb called clonotypes with MiXCR, one entry per CDR3 protein. Seen here are hundreds of thousands of distinct CDR3 sequences, just under 45% observed once, and the top ten hold about 7.2%. Sequencing was performed on peripheral blood or thyroid tissue (not recorded which). The receptors were sampled from an adult man with Graves' disease, either hyperthyroidism or ophthalmopathy (not recorded which).

At least ten counts were recorded for this clonotype. At one end the junction does not follow the germline gene, possibly because of a read error. The rearrangement uses TRBV7-9 and TRBJ1-5, with a possible D match to TRBD1 (5 bases). This CDR3 spans 11 amino acids. From germline, CDR1 is SEHNR and CDR2 FQNEAQ (reference sequence). CDR3 protein: CASSSHDSGGF. DNA for the CDR3: TGTGCCAGCAGCTCCCACGACAGCGGGGGTTTT.

This chain joins TRBV28 and TRBJ1-1; the D is unclear. Germline CDR1 and CDR2: MDHEN and SYDVKM. The CDR3 runs to 13 residues. Trimming pared 3 bases from V and 3 bases from J, leaving 8 bases between. CDR3 sequence: CASSLPLDTEAFF. CDR3 DNA: TGTGCCAGCAGTTTGCCCTTGGACACTGAAGCTTTCTTT.

This clonotype was detected many times. The rearrangement uses TRBV14 and TRBJ1-2, with a weak D call TRBD1 (6 bases). This CDR3 is 13 amino acids long. V was clipped by 1 base and J by 7 bases, with 10 bases between them. Per germline, CDR1 SGHDN and CDR2 FVKESK. CDR3 sequence reads: CASSQVRTAGYTF. The CDR3 DNA reads as TGTGCCAGCAGCCAAGTCCGGACAGCTGGCTACACCTTC.

Comments on this clonotype: Being one base from a much bigger clone, this may be a read error. The V call is TRBV7-9, the J call TRBJ1-1, with D tentatively TRBD1 (6 bases). Germline V gene sequence: CDR1 SEHNR, CDR2 FQNEAQ (reference sequence). This CDR3 is built from 14 residues. Trimming shortened V by 6 bases and J by 4 bases, and 15 bases separated the two germline ends. In DNA, the CDR3 is TGTGCCAGCAGTGACAGGCCGGGGGGCACTGAAGCTTTCTTT. Translating it yields CASSDRPGGTEAFF. Variable domain in full (rest from reference TRBV7-9 and TRBJ1-1): DTGVSQNPRHKITKRGQNVTFRCDPISEHNRLYWYRQTLGQGPEFLTYFQNEAQLEKSRLLSDRFSAERPKGSFSTLEIQRTEQGDSAMYLCASSDRPGGTEAFFGQGTRLTVV.

The J gene is TRBJ1-4, the V gene TRBV11-2; unclear D gene. V lost 6 bases, J lost 5 bases, and 7 bases lay in between. The length of the CDR3 is 12 residues. The germline gives CDR1 SGHAT, CDR2 FQNNGV. CDR3 in DNA: TGTGCCAGCAGTTCCCAAAATGAAAAACTGTTTTTT. It specifies CASSSQNEKLFF.

This clonotype was seen ten or more times. The chain uses TRBV7-9 and TRBJ2-7; 8 positions match TRBD1. Germline V gives CDR1 SEHNR, CDR2 FQNEAQ (reference sequence). V was clipped by 4 bases and J by 6 bases; unmatched bases: 5. CDR3 size: 13 residues. The CDR3 bases are TGTGCCAGCAGCTCCTCCGACAGGGGCGAGCAGTACTTC. This codes for CASSSSDRGEQYF.

With regard to this clonotype: Given a much more abundant clone one base away, this may be a read error. The chain recombines TRBV10-3 with TRBJ2-7; 8 bases are a match to TRBD1. CDR3 size: 14 residues. Per germline, CDR1 ENHRY and CDR2 SYGVKD. Losses at the gene ends were 2 bases for V and 2 bases for J; bases not matched to a gene: 2. The CDR3 DNA follows: TGTGCCATCAGTGAGGGACAGGGAGCCTACGAGCAGTACTTC. Translating it yields CAISEGQGAYEQYF.

Concerning this clonotype itself: A much bigger clone sits one base away, suggesting this may be a read error. The rearrangement joins TRBV10-3 to TRBJ1-1; D is unresolved. The V and J ends lost 6 bases and 5 bases respectively, with 16 bases between them. Germline V gene lookup returns CDR1 ENHRY and CDR2 SYGVKD. This CDR3 contains 14 residues. The CDR3 DNA is TGTGCCATCAGGGAGGGAGAACGAGGGACTGAAGCTTTCTTT. Amino acids: CAIREGERGTEAFF.

The rearrangement uses TRBV14 and TRBJ1-3, with a weak D call TRBD1 (6 bases). The CDR3 loop spans 17 amino acids. Trimming shortened V by 4 bases and J by 2 bases, and 18 bases separated the two germline ends. The germline CDR1 and CDR2 sequences are SGHDN and FVKESK. The CDR3 reads CASSPISTGLAGNTIYF. Written as DNA, the CDR3 is TGTGCCAGCAGCCCTATCTCAACAGGGTTAGCTGGAAACACCATATATTTT. Full variable domain (outside the CDR3, taken from reference TRBV14 and TRBJ1-3): EAGVTQFPSHSVIEKGQTVTLRCDPISGHDNLYWYRRVMGKEIKFLLHFVKESKQDESGMPNNRFLAERTGGTYSTLKVQPAELEDSGVYFCASSPISTGLAGNTIYFGEGSWLTVV.

This clonotype was detected only a few times. The chain carries TRBV11-2 and TRBJ2-7; 8 positions agree with TRBD2. Germline assignment: CDR1 SGHAT and CDR2 FQNNGV. This CDR3 is 14 amino acids long. J gave up 3 bases and V 5 bases, and 6 bases lay outside the gene matches. CDR3 amino acids: CASSRRGGNYEQYF. The CDR3 DNA follows: TGTGCCAGCAGCCGACGCGGGGGGAACTACGAGCAGTACTTC. The full variable domain, with the rest looked up from reference TRBV11-2 and TRBJ2-7, is EAGVAQSPRYKIIEKRQSVAFWCNPISGHATLYWYQQILGQGPKLLIQFQNNGVVDDSQLPKDRFSAERLKGVDSTLKIQPAKLEDSAVYLCASSRRGGNYEQYFGPGTRLTVT.

A note on this clonotype: With a much larger clone just one base away, this may be a read error. The CDR3 region has the DNA TGTGCCAGCAGCACGACCTCTGGGGCGGAAGAGACCCAGTACTTC. It encodes CASSTTSGAEETQYF. The genes are TRBV7-9 and TRBJ2-5; possibly TRBD1 for D (5 bases). Germline loops: CDR1 SEHNR, CDR2 FQNEAQ (reference sequence). The CDR3 covers 15 residues. V was shortened by 5 bases and J by 3 bases, with 16 bases between the two germline ends.

This clonotype showed up just a few times. In DNA, the CDR3 is TGTGCCAGCAGCTCTCCCCTTGACAGGGGGGACTACGAGCAGTACTTC. The encoded protein is CASSSPLDRGDYEQYF. The rearrangement uses TRBV7-9 and TRBJ2-7, with 9 bases aligning to TRBD1. The ends lost 4 bases at V and 3 bases at J; junction bases unmatched: 10. The CDR3 runs 16 residues. Germline V lookup: CDR1 SEHNR, CDR2 FQNEAQ (reference sequence).

V is TRBV7-9 and J is TRBJ2-5, with TRBD1 matching over 8 bases. The CDR3 runs 13 residues. CDR1 is SEHNR, CDR2 FQNEAQ, per germline (reference sequence). The trim removed 7 bases at V and 5 bases at J, leaving 6 bases unmatched. CDR3 sequence reads: CASTQGAGETQYF. The CDR3 DNA is TGTGCCAGCACTCAGGGGGCAGGGGAGACCCAGTACTTC.

The table lists this clonotype with a few counts. The chain uses TRBV2 and TRBJ1-4; D possibly corresponds to TRBD1 (6 bases). The CDR3 contains 12 residues. Germline V gene lookup returns CDR1 SNHLY and CDR2 FYNNEI. V lost 9 bases, J lost 8 bases, and 13 bases lay in between. In DNA form, the CDR3 reads TGTGCCAGTAGTATTGGGACAGAAAAACTGTTTTTT. This codes for CASSIGTEKLFF.

In regard to this clonotype: The junction departs from the called germline gene at one end, perhaps through a read error. The V gene is TRBV10-3, the J gene TRBJ2-7; TRBD1 matches at 7 bases. From germline, CDR1 is ENHRY and CDR2 SYGVKD. This CDR3 region has 15 residues. The CDR3 loop is CASSEADRLNYEQYF. The CDR3 region has the DNA TGTGCCAGCAGTGAAGCGGACAGGCTGAACTACGAGCAGTACTTC.

V usage is TRBV20-1 and J usage is TRBJ1-2, with 7 nucleotides matching TRBD1. From germline, CDR1 is DFQATT and CDR2 SNEGSKA (reference sequence). The CDR3 is 11 residues long. The J segment lost 8 bases and the V segment lost 1 base, leaving 1 base of the junction unmatched. The DNA of the CDR3 is TGCAGTGCTAGAGGACAGGGAGGCTACACCTTC. Its translation is CSARGQGGYTF.

Note on this clonotype: A much larger clone lies one base from this, so it may be a read error. This rearrangement joins TRBV7-9 to TRBJ2-7; D is perhaps TRBD1 (6 bases). This CDR3 contains 13 residues. Germline lookup yields CDR1 SEHNR and CDR2 FQNEAQ (reference sequence). Here the CDR3 DNA reads TGTGCCAGCAGCGTAACACAGGGCAACGAGCAGTGCTTC. Translated: CASSVTQGNEQCF.

This clonotype has only one observation. The V and J genes are TRBV7-3 and TRBJ2-7, with TRBD2 as a possible D gene (6 bases). The CDR3 consists of 14 residues. Trimming removed 5 bases at V and 3 bases at J, with 14 bases between. In germline, CDR1 is SGHTA, CDR2 FQGTGA. In nucleotides, the CDR3 is TGTGCCAGCAGCGTAAGGGAGGAGAACTACGAGCAGTACTTC. Residues: CASSVREENYEQYF.